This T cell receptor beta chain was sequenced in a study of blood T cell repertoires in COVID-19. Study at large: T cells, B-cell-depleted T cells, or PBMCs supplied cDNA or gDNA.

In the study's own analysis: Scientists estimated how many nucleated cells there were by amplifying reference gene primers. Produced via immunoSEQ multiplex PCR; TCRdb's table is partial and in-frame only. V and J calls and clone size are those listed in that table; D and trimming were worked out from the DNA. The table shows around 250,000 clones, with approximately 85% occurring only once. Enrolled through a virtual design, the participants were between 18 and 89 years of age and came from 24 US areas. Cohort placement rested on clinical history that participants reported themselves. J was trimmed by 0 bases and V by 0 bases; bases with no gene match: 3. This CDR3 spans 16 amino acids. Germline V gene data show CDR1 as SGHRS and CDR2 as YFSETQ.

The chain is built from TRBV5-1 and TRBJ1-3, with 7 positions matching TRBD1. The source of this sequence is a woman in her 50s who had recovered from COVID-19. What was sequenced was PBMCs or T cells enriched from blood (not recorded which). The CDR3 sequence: CASSLEGQPSGNTIYF. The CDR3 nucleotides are TGCGCCAGCAGCTTGGAGGGACAGCCCTCTGGAAACACCATATATTTT.